This TCR beta chain was identified in a study of CD8 T cells in Susac syndrome. Germline values: CDR1 SGHVS, CDR2 FQNEAQ. This CDR3 region has 15 residues. J lost 2 bases, V lost 4 bases, and 3 bases had no gene match. Only a few counts were recorded for this clonotype. No antigen is known for it. RNA totalling about 0.45 to 1 ug underwent reverse transcription with random hexamers. By means of immunoSEQ multiplex PCR, TCR beta CDR3 spanning 54 Vbeta and 13 Jbeta underwent amplification. A single record per CDR3 protein comes from TCRdb applying MiXCR to the immunoSEQ multiplex PCR reads. Here the sample spans about 280,000 distinct CDR3 sequences, around 84% being singletons. Included as multiple sclerosis controls were treatment-naive patients who had stable or active relapsing-remitting disease. Study findings and constraints: The number of individuals included in the study's TCR sequencing and HLA analysis was acknowledged as relatively small.

V usage is TRBV7-8 and J usage is TRBJ2-2; 8 bases fit TRBD2. The sample comprised CD8+ T cells from PBMCs. The TCR originated in a human donor with multiple sclerosis. The CDR3 sequence: CASSSLAGNTGELFF. CDR3 DNA sequence: TGTGCCAGCAGCTCATTAGCGGGAAACACCGGGGAGCTGTTTTTT.